One and the same sample provided the 8 T cell receptor beta chains below, sequenced in a study of T cell changes during pregnancy in multiple sclerosis. Clones were sequenced by immunoSEQ multiplex PCR, and TCRdb holds only the in-frame ones, with some missing. The sample has under 85,000 clones, roughly nine tenths seen once; the top ten hold almost 0.3%. The source material was CD4+ T cells from peripheral blood mononuclear cells, sampled in the third trimester of pregnancy. Receptors were obtained from a female donor in good health, enrolled as a control in a pregnancy study.

The chain carries TRBV6-5 and TRBJ1-2; no reliable D call. The CDR3 covers 15 residues. V was cut by 8 bases and J by 1 base, with 17 bases left in between. In germline, CDR1 is MNHEY, CDR2 SVGAGI. This CDR3 reads CASLEAGRFNYGYTF. The CDR3 DNA reads TGTGCCAGCCTGGAGGCAGGCCGTTTTAACTATGGCTACACCTTC.

In nucleotides, the CDR3 is TGTGCCAGCAGGTGGTCACTAGCGGGGGGCTCCAATGAGCAGTTCTTC. It codes for CASRWSLAGGSNEQFF. V and J are TRBV27 and TRBJ2-1; 12 bases are a match to TRBD2. V lost 6 bases, J lost 6 bases, and 9 bases stayed unmatched. Germline V gene lookup returns CDR1 MNHEY and CDR2 SMNVEV (reference sequence). This CDR3 has 16 amino acids.

The rearrangement links TRBV11-3 to TRBJ2-1; 9 positions match TRBD2. The CDR3 is 15 amino acids. With 4 bases clipped from V and 2 bases from J, the junction kept 3 bases outside the gene matches. Germline V gives CDR1 SGHNT, CDR2 YENEEA. The CDR3 coding sequence is TGTGCCAGCAGCTCGAGCGGGGGGCCCTACAATGAGCAGTTCTTC. The encoded protein is CASSSSGGPYNEQFF.

The chain is built from TRBV4-1 and TRBJ2-3, with D possibly being TRBD2 (7 bases). CDR1 is MGHRA, CDR2 YSYEKL, per germline. The CDR3 is made up of 15 amino acids. Trimming removed 3 bases at V and 2 bases at J, with 12 bases between. The CDR3 DNA follows: TGCGCCAGCAGCCAGTGGGGGGGGGCCACAGATACGCAGTATTTT. Its protein is CASSQWGGATDTQYF.

The genes are TRBV7-2 and TRBJ1-6; D remains unclear. Germline V lookup: CDR1 SGHTA, CDR2 FQGNSA. Trimming removed 5 bases from V and 7 bases from J, with 9 bases in between. This CDR3 spans 13 amino acids. The CDR3 DNA is TGTGCCAGCAGCCCCGACGGGAATTCACCCCTCCACTTT. Protein sequence: CASSPDGNSPLHF.

This sequence joins TRBV14 and TRBJ1-2, with D maybe TRBD1 (5 bases). This CDR3 is built from 15 residues. V shed 0 bases and J shed 9 bases, with 17 bases lying between them. The germline CDR1 and CDR2 sequences are SGHDN and FVKESK. The CDR3 loop is CASSQDQAVKGSYTF. DNA of the CDR3: TGTGCCAGCAGCCAAGATCAAGCCGTCAAGGGGAGCTACACCTTC.

The CDR3 loop reads CASSLTGEAGELFF. CDR3 sequence (DNA): TGTGCCAGCAGCCTGACAGGGGAGGCCGGGGAGCTGTTTTTT. V gene TRBV13 combines with J gene TRBJ2-2; TRBD1 matches at 8 bases. CDR1 and CDR2 (germline): PRHDT, FYEKMQ (reference sequence). With 5 bases clipped from V and 6 bases from J, the junction kept 5 bases outside the gene matches. This CDR3 has 14 residues.

The rearrangement links TRBV19 to TRBJ1-2, with D possibly being TRBD1 (6 bases). Germline V gene lookup returns CDR1 LNHDA and CDR2 SQIVND (reference sequence). V lost 1 base to trimming and J lost 4 bases, with 10 bases between them. The CDR3 runs to 14 residues. Here the CDR3 DNA reads TGTGCCAGTAGTATAGGGACAGACAGCTATGGCTACACCTTC. Translated, it gives CASSIGTDSYGYTF.